A single sample gave rise to the 13 T cell receptor beta chains below, sequenced in a study of blood T cells in healthy people across ages. A second about 7 to 11 cycle PCR used barcoded and J-beta primers. MiXCR was run by TCRdb on the 5' RACE reads, yielding one entry per CDR3 protein. The sample carries hundreds of thousands of distinct CDR3 sequences, 24% recorded once. These data are also associated with another study on T cells of mothers and their children.

Sequenced material: blood. These receptors originate from a boy aged 5 to 17 in good health.

This clonotype occurred a few times. The chain carries TRBV28 and TRBJ2-2; 9 bases agree with TRBD2. With V trimmed by 5 bases and J by 7 bases, 8 bases remained unmatched. CDR1 MDHEN and CDR2 SYDVKM come from the germline V gene. The CDR3 consists of 15 residues. CDR3 DNA sequence: TGTGCCAGCAGTGGGAAACTAGCGGGTGTCGGGGAGCTGTTTTTT. This translates into CASSGKLAGVGELFF.

This clonotype was recorded a few times. The chain links TRBV20-1 to TRBJ2-3, with 7 bases fitting TRBD1. V lost 5 bases and J lost 1; bases outside the gene matches: 15. CDR1 is DFQATT and CDR2 is SNEGSKA in the germline V gene (reference sequence). The CDR3 has 17 amino acids. CDR3 sequence (DNA): TGCAGTGCTCCTCCCCGGCGATTAGACAGGGGCACAGATACGCAGTATTTT. Its protein is CSAPPRRLDRGTDTQYF.

This chain uses TRBV15 with TRBJ2-2, with D hard to call. V lost 8 bases and J lost 5, with 21 bases in between. The germline CDR1 and CDR2 sequences are LNHNV and YYDKDF (reference sequence). The CDR3 spans 16 residues. This CDR3 reads CATPLLRPVGTGELFF. The CDR3 coding sequence is TGTGCCACCCCCCTCCTGCGCCCCGTTGGGACCGGGGAGCTGTTTTTT.

This chain joins TRBV25-1 and TRBJ2-6; either TRBD1 or TRBD2 may supply D (5 bases each). The CDR3 is 17 amino acids. With 5 bases removed from V and 4 bases from J, the gap between germline ends came to 18 bases. Germline-derived CDR1 and CDR2 are MGHDK and SYGVNS. The CDR3 DNA sequence: TGTGCCAGCAGTCCCCGAAGATGGGGGTTCGGGGCCAACGTCCTGACTTTC. Translating it yields CASSPRRWGFGANVLTF.

This clonotype has a count of ten or more. This chain connects TRBV3-1 to TRBJ2-1; D tentatively fits TRBD1 or TRBD2 (5 bases each). Germline CDR1 reads LGHDT; CDR2 reads YNNKEL (reference sequence). CDR3 length equals 15 residues. V gave up 0 bases and J gave up 2 bases, with 8 bases separating them. CDR3 coding DNA: TGTGCCAGCAGCCAAGATACGGGGCCCTACAATGAGCAGTTCTTC. This gives the protein CASSQDTGPYNEQFF.

V usage is TRBV7-2 and J usage is TRBJ2-7, with TRBD2 matching 8 bases. The germline V gene encodes CDR1 SGHTA and CDR2 FQGNSA. This CDR3 contains 15 residues. Germline trimming cut 1 base from V and 2 bases from J; bases unmatched to any gene: 4. Here the CDR3 reads CASSLGTSFPYEQYF. For the CDR3, the DNA is TGTGCCAGCAGCTTAGGGACTAGCTTCCCCTACGAGCAGTACTTC.

The V call is TRBV4-1, the J call TRBJ2-7; 8 bases are shared with TRBD2. This CDR3 region has 16 residues. Trimming cost V 0 bases and J 0 bases; bases outside gene matches: 4. CDR1 is MGHRA, CDR2 YSYEKL, per germline. CDR3 protein: CASSQDPGGLSYEQYF. Written as DNA, the CDR3 is TGCGCCAGCAGCCAAGATCCGGGGGGGCTCTCCTACGAGCAGTACTTC.

This clonotype was found a few times. The CDR3 spells CASRRQGGGNEQFF. The CDR3 bases are TGTGCCAGCAGGCGACAGGGAGGAGGAAATGAGCAGTTCTTC. V and J are TRBV25-1 and TRBJ2-1; a weak D match, TRBD1 (7 bases). With 6 bases removed from V and 7 bases from J, the gap between germline ends came to 16 bases. This CDR3 has 14 residues. Germline lookup yields CDR1 MGHDK and CDR2 SYGVNS.

The CDR3 DNA sequence: TGCAGCGCCGTACCTACGACAGGGTTGGGGGAAAAACTGTTTTTT. Its protein is CSAVPTTGLGEKLFF. The rearrangement links TRBV29-1 to TRBJ1-4; TRBD1 matches 7 bases. Germline V gene sequence: CDR1 SQVTM, CDR2 ANQGSEA. This CDR3 contains 15 residues. The V and J ends lost 7 bases and 8 bases, in that order; junction bases with no gene match: 16.

The chain has TRBV20-1 and TRBJ1-2, with 7 bases identical to TRBD1. From germline, CDR1 is DFQATT and CDR2 SNEGSKA (reference sequence). J was trimmed by 7 bases and V by 3 bases; bases with no gene match: 5. The CDR3 is 12 residues long. CDR3 sequence (DNA): TGCAGTGCTAGCCCTACAGGGGTTGGCTACACCTTC. Protein: CSASPTGVGYTF.

Points on this clonotype: The junction does not match germline at one end; this may be a read error. The chain joins TRBV9 to TRBJ2-5; D may be TRBD1 or TRBD2 (5 bases each). The J call may be incorrect, as the DNA end agrees better with TRBJ2-7. CDR3 length equals 14 residues. Per the germline V gene, CDR1 is SGDLS and CDR2 is YYNGEE. The CDR3 nucleotides read TGTGCCGGCAGCTCCTCAGGCGAGGGGATCGAGCAGTACTTC. It yields the protein CAGSSSGEGIEQYF.

The V and J genes are TRBV7-9 and TRBJ1-1; D gene uncertain. CDR1 and CDR2 from the germline V gene are SEHNR and FQNEAQ (reference sequence). The V gene lost 4 bases and the J gene lost 1 base, with 7 bases spanning the gap. The CDR3 has 13 amino acids. Here the CDR3 reads CASSSNPNTEAFF. The CDR3 DNA reads TGTGCCAGCAGCTCTAACCCGAACACTGAAGCTTTCTTT.

This clonotype was observed a handful of times. The chain joins TRBV29-1 to TRBJ1-5; D remains ambiguous. Germline CDR1 is SQVTM and CDR2 is ANQGSEA. This CDR3 is 15 amino acids long. The V end was cut by 7 bases, the J end by 2 bases, with 18 bases between. The CDR3 coding sequence is TGCAGCGCCTGCGACGGATTTTTATGCAATCAGCCCCAGCATTTT. As protein: CSACDGFLCNQPQHF.